The 20 T cell receptor beta chains below were found in one sample sequenced in a study of CD8+ T cells in alopecia areata. Following RNA extraction, reverse transcription yielded cDNA that acted as the sequencing template. The method was immunoSEQ multiplex PCR; TCRdb's version includes in-frame clones alone and lacks a portion of them. This sample has 270,000 or so clones, each found more than once. The authors sorted pooled cutaneous lymph node cells using CD4, CD8alpha, NKG2D, NKG2ACE and other markers. The specimen sequenced was CD4+ T cells sorted from a lymph node. All receptors derive from a C3H/HeJ mouse with alopecia areata. The strain is characterized by the MHC haplotype H2-k.

Concerning this clone itself: These gene names are mouse names. The read comes to an end 4 residues before the CDR3 does, leaving the germline J gene to fill in the end. This sample also contains other DNA sequences that code for the same CDR3. The rearrangement joins TRBV13-1 to TRBJ2-2; 10 bases are shared with TRBD1. Germline CDR1 NSHNY, CDR2 SYGAGN. The V and J ends lost 2 bases and 2 bases, in that order; junction bases with no gene match: 3. The CDR3 length is 16 residues. The CDR3 DNA, read in part, is TGTGCCAGCAGTGAACCGGGACAGGGGAACACCGGG. As protein: CASSEPGQGNTG. The complete CDR3 sequence is CASSEPGQGNTGQLYF.

This clone was recorded a few times. Mouse names are used for the genes. The read halts 4 residues ahead of the CDR3 end, with the missing end drawn from the germline J gene. The chain is built from TRBV19 and TRBJ2-5; 7 nucleotides match TRBD2. The CDR3 is 14 residues long. After removal of 2 bases from V and 3 bases from J, the junction contained 3 bases not matched to a gene. Germline lookup yields CDR1 FNHDT and CDR2 SITEND (reference sequence). CDR3 sequence reads: CASSIGLEQDTQYF. The CDR3 bases that were read are TGTGCCAGCAGTATCGGACTGGAACAAGAC.

On this clone: Gene names and germline match the mouse. The read ends 4 residues before the CDR3 terminus; that terminus is restored from the germline J gene. This rearrangement joins TRBV31 to TRBJ2-5; possibly TRBD2 for D (5 bases). The ends were cut back, 0 bases at V and 3 bases at J, with 10 bases in the middle. The CDR3 is made up of 14 amino acids. Germline CDR1 and CDR2: GKSSPN and SITVG. CDR3 residues: CAWSLWGLQDTQYF. The DNA read from the CDR3 is TGTGCCTGGAGTCTGTGGGGTCTACAAGAC. The full variable domain, in which reference TRBV31 and TRBJ2-5 provide the parts outside the CDR3, is AQTIHQWPVAEIKAVGSPLSLGCTIKGKSSPNLYWYWQATGGTLQQLFYSITVGQVESVVQLNLSASRPKDDQFILSTEKLLLSHSGFYLCAWSLWGLQDTQYFGPGTRLLVL.

About this clone itself: Gene labels here are mouse ones. From the germline J gene comes the end of the CDR3, since the read stops 4 residues before it. This chain joins TRBV1 and TRBJ2-1; D unresolved. Per the germline V gene, CDR1 is NSQYPW and CDR2 is LRSPGD (reference sequence). Trimming shortened V by 3 bases and J by 0 bases, and 9 bases separated the two germline ends. The CDR3 has 15 residues. The DNA read from the CDR3 is TGCACCTGCAGTGCCTTACAAGATAACTATGCT. Its translation is CTCSALQDNYA. The whole CDR3 sequence is CTCSALQDNYAEQFF.

This clone was found a few times. Gene names refer to mouse genes. The CDR3 end falls 4 residues outside the read, so it is completed with the germline J gene. The chain links TRBV3 to TRBJ2-1; 10 bases line up with TRBD1. CDR1 and CDR2 (germline): SNHLY, FYNGKV (reference sequence). The CDR3 extends over 14 amino acids. CDR3 sequence reads: CASSSLTGGAEQFF. The CDR3 bases that were read are TGTGCCAGCAGCTCCTTGACAGGGGGCGCT. The complete variable domain, with remaining parts taken from reference TRBV3 and TRBJ2-1, reads GPKVLQIPSHQIIDMGQMVTLNCDPVSNHLYFYWYKQILGQQMEFLVNFYNGKVMEKSKLFKDQFSVERPDGSYFTLKIQPTALEDSAVYFCASSSLTGGAEQFFGPGTRLTVL.

As to this clone: The gene symbols are mouse symbols. From the germline J gene comes the end of the CDR3, since the read stops 4 residues before it. This rearrangement joins TRBV13-1 to TRBJ2-2; 9 nucleotides align to TRBD2. CDR1 is NSHNY and CDR2 is SYGAGN in the germline V gene. V shed 2 bases, J shed 0 bases, and the junction held 2 bases outside the gene matches. The CDR3 extends over 16 amino acids. Partial CDR3 DNA: TGTGCCAGCAGTGAATGGACTGGGGCAAACACCGGG. Encoded protein: CASSEWTGANTG. The entire CDR3 is CASSEWTGANTGQLYF.

On this clone itself: Gene names follow the mouse nomenclature. The read is 4 residues too short to cover the CDR3 end, so that end is filled in from the germline J gene. The rearrangement joins TRBV14 to TRBJ2-1, with D tentatively TRBD2 (6 bases). Germline CDR1 SGHDT, CDR2 FRDEAV. V was shortened by 1 base and J by 1 base, with 9 bases between the two germline ends. The CDR3 runs to 15 residues. CDR3 sequence reads: CASSFPGANYAEQFF. CDR3 bases read: TGTGCCAGCAGTTTCCCTGGGGCGAACTATGCT.

The table lists this clone with a few counts. These gene names are mouse names. The DNA ends 4 residues before the CDR3 does, and the rest of the CDR3 is filled in from the germline J gene. The same CDR3 arises from other DNA sequences in this sample as well. The chain employs TRBV19 and TRBJ2-2; no firm D call. CDR3 length: 15 amino acids. Trimming shortened V by 0 bases and J by 0 bases, and 6 bases separated the two germline ends. From germline, CDR1 is FNHDT and CDR2 SITEND (reference sequence). The part of the CDR3 DNA that was read is TGTGCCAGCAGTATAGACAGAACAAACACCGGG. Amino acids: CASSIDRTNTG. The full CDR3 reads CASSIDRTNTGQLYF.

This clone showed up many times. The germline and genes are mouse ones. The read terminates 4 residues before the CDR3 end, so the remaining end is supplied by the germline J gene. The sample has other DNA sequences that encode this CDR3 too. The chain combines TRBV17 with TRBJ2-1, with D possibly matching TRBD1 (7 bases). Germline CDR1 reads MNHDT; CDR2 reads YYDKIL. CDR3 length: 13 residues. The part of the CDR3 DNA that was read is TGTGCTAGCAGTAGACAGGGGGGAGCT. As protein: CASSRQGGA. The complete CDR3 sequence is CASSRQGGAEQFF.

In this sample, this clone turned up a few times. Gene names refer to mouse genes. The read ends 4 residues early relative to the CDR3; the germline J gene fills the gap. The chain carries TRBV13-1 and TRBJ2-1, with D tentatively TRBD1 (7 bases). The CDR3 runs to 14 residues. Looked up from germline, CDR1 is NSHNY and CDR2 is SYGAGN. The sequenced part of the CDR3 DNA is TGTGCCAGCAGTGATGGTAGGGGGCGGGCT. It translates to CASSDGRGRA. The full CDR3 protein is CASSDGRGRAEQFF.

Notes on this clone: Genes here carry mouse names. The read terminates 4 residues before the CDR3 end, so the remaining end is supplied by the germline J gene. Within the sample, other DNA sequences also encode this same CDR3. The V and J genes are TRBV29 and TRBJ1-2, with D perhaps matching TRBD1 (5 bases). The CDR3 has 14 amino acids. Deletions cut 2 bases from V and 0 bases from J, with 7 bases between. CDR1 and CDR2 (germline): MSHET, SYDVDS. CDR3 bases read: TGTGCTAGCAGTTTAGGAGGGGCAAACTCC. Translated, it gives CASSLGGANS. The full CDR3 sequence reads CASSLGGANSDYTF.

In the case of this clone: Gene names denote mouse genes. The read halts 4 residues ahead of the CDR3 end, with the missing end drawn from the germline J gene. V is TRBV19 and J is TRBJ2-1; D might be TRBD1 (6 bases). Germline V CDR1 and CDR2: FNHDT, SITEND (reference sequence). Trimming took 6 bases from V and 4 from J, leaving 11 bases between them. The CDR3 has 13 residues. The CDR3 DNA, read in part, is TGTGCCAGCACCCGGGACAAATATGCT. Encoded protein: CASTRDKYA. The whole CDR3 region reads CASTRDKYAEQFF.

Worth noting for this clone: Gene and germline names: mouse. Coverage ceases 4 residues before the CDR3 finishes, and the germline J gene fills in the end. The V call is TRBV1, the J call TRBJ2-7; 8 nucleotides match TRBD2. Germline-derived CDR1 and CDR2 are NSQYPW and LRSPGD (reference sequence). V gave up 4 bases and J gave up 0 bases; unmatched junction bases: 2. CDR3 length equals 14 residues. CDR3 region: CTCSVTGASYEQYF. The sequenced CDR3 bases are TGCACCTGCAGTGTGACTGGGGCCTCCTAT.

There are a few counts of this clone. The gene symbols are mouse symbols. The read gets to within 4 residues of the CDR3 end, and the germline J gene fills in the rest. This chain uses TRBV14 with TRBJ2-5, with 11 nucleotides matching TRBD2. Germline loops: CDR1 SGHDT, CDR2 FRDEAV. With 4 bases clipped from V and 3 bases from J, the junction kept 7 bases outside the gene matches. CDR3 length: 16 residues. The sequenced CDR3 bases are TGTGCCAGCAGTGCCGGGACTGGGGGCTATCAAGAC. It is translated as CASSAGTGGYQD. The full CDR3 is CASSAGTGGYQDTQYF.

The sample holds a few counts of this clone. Gene names and germline refer to mouse. The read comes to an end 4 residues before the CDR3 does, leaving the germline J gene to fill in the end. The chain links TRBV19 to TRBJ1-1, with 8 bases fitting TRBD1. Germline CDR1 is FNHDT and CDR2 is SITEND (reference sequence). The CDR3 is made up of 14 amino acids. The J segment lost 4 bases and the V segment lost 3 bases, leaving 5 bases of the junction unmatched. CDR3 region: CASSTRGRGTEVFF. The sequenced CDR3 bases are TGTGCCAGCAGTACCAGGGGGCGGGGCACA.

This clone appeared a few times. Germline and genes here are mouse. The DNA read from the CDR3 is TGTGCCAGCAGTGGACTGGGGGGGCGCATCTAT. Encoded protein: CASSGLGGRIY. The entire CDR3 protein is CASSGLGGRIYEQYF. V and J are TRBV13-3 and TRBJ2-7, with 12 bases identical to TRBD2. The CDR3 end is not reached by the read, which stops 4 residues before it; the germline J gene fills it in. Per the germline V gene, CDR1 is NNHDY and CDR2 is SYVADS. The V and J ends lost 3 bases and 3 bases, in that order; junction bases with no gene match: 4. The CDR3 spans 15 residues.

This clone was seen only a few times. Gene names and germline match the mouse. The read is 4 residues too short to cover the CDR3 end, so that end is filled in from the germline J gene. The chain carries TRBV13-1 and TRBJ2-1, with 10 positions matching TRBD2. The V gene's germline CDR1 is NSHNY and CDR2 SYGAGN. The CDR3 has 13 amino acids. CDR3 region: CASTGGAWAEQFF. CDR3 bases read: TGTGCCAGCACTGGGGGGGCGTGGGCT.

As to this clone: Gene names are mouse gene names. The CDR3 extends 4 residues past the end of the read, so its final part is completed from the germline J gene. The gene calls are TRBV31 and TRBJ2-2, with TRBD1 as a possible D gene (6 bases). Germline V CDR1 and CDR2: GKSSPN, SITVG. The CDR3 is 15 residues long. Deletions cut 4 bases from V and 0 bases from J, with 12 bases between. The CDR3 spells CAWNQGTTNTGQLYF. CDR3 bases read: TGTGCCTGGAATCAAGGGACAACAAACACCGGG. The full variable domain, its missing parts supplied by reference TRBV31 and TRBJ2-2, is AQTIHQWPVAEIKAVGSPLSLGCTIKGKSSPNLYWYWQATGGTLQQLFYSITVGQVESVVQLNLSASRPKDDQFILSTEKLLLSHSGFYLCAWNQGTTNTGQLYFGEGSKLTVL.

This clone has just a few counts. Gene names follow the mouse nomenclature. Read data end 4 residues before the CDR3 end; the end is taken from the germline J gene. V is TRBV13-3 and J is TRBJ2-4; no firm D call. The CDR3 is 14 residues long. V lost 2 bases to trimming and J lost 0 bases, with 7 bases between them. Germline V gene lookup returns CDR1 NNHDY and CDR2 SYVADS. CDR3 bases read: TGTGCCAGCAGTGAATCAACTAGTCAAAAC. It yields the protein CASSESTSQN. The whole CDR3 region reads CASSESTSQNTLYF.

Regarding this clone: A much larger clone differs from this one at a single base, so this may be a read error. The genes are named according to mouse. The read is 4 residues too short to cover the CDR3 end, so that end is filled in from the germline J gene. This sample includes further DNA sequences coding for the same CDR3. The chain recombines TRBV13-1 with TRBJ2-2; the match to TRBD1 covers 7 bases. With V trimmed by 0 bases and J by 2 bases, 1 base remained unmatched. The germline CDR1 and CDR2 sequences are NSHNY and SYGAGN. This CDR3 comprises 15 residues. The CDR3 sequence: CASSDATGNTGQLYF. CDR3 DNA, as far as it was read: TGTGCCAGCAGTGATGCGACAGGGAACACCGGG.